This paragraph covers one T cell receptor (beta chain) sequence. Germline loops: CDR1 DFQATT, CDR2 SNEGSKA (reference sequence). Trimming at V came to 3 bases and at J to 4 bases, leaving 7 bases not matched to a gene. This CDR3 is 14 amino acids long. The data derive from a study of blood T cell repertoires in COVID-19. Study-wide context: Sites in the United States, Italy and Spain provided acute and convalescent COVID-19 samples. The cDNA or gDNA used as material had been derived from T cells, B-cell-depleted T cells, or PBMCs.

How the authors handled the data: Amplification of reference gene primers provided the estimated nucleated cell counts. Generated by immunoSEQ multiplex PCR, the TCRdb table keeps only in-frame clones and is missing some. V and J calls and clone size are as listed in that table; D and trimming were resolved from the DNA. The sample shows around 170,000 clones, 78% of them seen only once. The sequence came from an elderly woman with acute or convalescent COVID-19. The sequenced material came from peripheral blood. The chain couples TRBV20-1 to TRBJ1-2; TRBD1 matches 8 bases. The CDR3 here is CSASRNRGTYGYTF. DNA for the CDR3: TGCAGTGCTAGTCGGAACAGGGGGACCTATGGCTACACCTTC.